The T cell receptor (beta chain) under discussion was sequenced for a study of CD8 T cells in ankylosing spondylitis. Trimming removed 3 bases from V and 6 bases from J, with 17 bases in between. The CDR3 contains 15 residues. A single record per CDR3 protein comes from TCRdb applying MiXCR to the 5' RACE reads. The profile shows approximately 350,000 distinct CDR3 sequences, around 20% of them singletons. This clonotype was detected a few times. The chain employs TRBV12-3 or TRBV12-4 and TRBJ1-1, with D unclear. Sequencing was carried out using blood, either unsorted or a sorted T cell fraction (not recorded which). This TCR was sampled from a male donor with ankylosing spondylitis or in good health (not recorded which). The CDR3 coding sequence is TGTGCCAGCAGTTTGTTGAGGAGCGGGGTGCCTGAAGCTTTCTTT. This encodes CASSLLRSGVPEAFF.